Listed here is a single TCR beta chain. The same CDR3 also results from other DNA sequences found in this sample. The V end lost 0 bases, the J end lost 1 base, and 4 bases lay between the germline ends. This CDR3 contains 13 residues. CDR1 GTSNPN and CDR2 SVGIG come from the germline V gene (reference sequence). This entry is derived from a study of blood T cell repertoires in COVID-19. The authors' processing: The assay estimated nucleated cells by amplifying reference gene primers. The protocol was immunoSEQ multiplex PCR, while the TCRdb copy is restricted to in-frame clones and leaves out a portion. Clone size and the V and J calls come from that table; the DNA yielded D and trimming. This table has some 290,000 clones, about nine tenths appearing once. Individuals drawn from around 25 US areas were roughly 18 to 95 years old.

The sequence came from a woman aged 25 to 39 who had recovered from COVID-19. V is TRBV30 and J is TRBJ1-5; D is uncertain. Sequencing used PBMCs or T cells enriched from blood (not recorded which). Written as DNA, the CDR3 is TGTGCCTGGAGTGTCCAGAGCAATCAGCCCCAGCATTTT. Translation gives CAWSVQSNQPQHF.